The source of this T cell receptor (beta chain) is a study of T cells in Graves' hyperthyroidism and ophthalmopathy (dated by TCRdb to about 2019). With respect to the entire study: Peripheral blood samples were taken at initial diagnosis, before any treatment was given. Thyroid tissue and blood T-cell repertoires from six Graves' hyperthyroidism patients were also compared in the study. Prospective prediction of ophthalmopathy was tested in an independent validation cohort consisting of roughly 19 hyperthyroidism patients and some 16 patients who later progressed to ophthalmopathy. The approximately 90 discovery patients were divided at random into training and test sets in a 7:3 ratio. The paper describes TCR Vbeta CDR3 sequencing of 140 or so peripheral blood samples, made up of some 42 ophthalmopathy patients, some 80 hyperthyroidism patients and around 17 progressor patients. After blood sampling, hyperthyroidism patients were treated with methimazole at a starting dose of 30 mg daily, and ophthalmopathy patients were treated with high-dose intravenous methylprednisolone. TCR V-J signatures able to tell the groups apart were searched for in a discovery cohort of 100 or so patients, of whom more than 40 had Graves' ophthalmopathy and roughly 59 had stable Graves' hyperthyroidism. Overall study outcomes, separate from this receptor: No statistical method was used to set the sample size in advance, and investigators knew the group allocation. Blood samples also contained most of the expanded thyroid clonotypes (frequency above 0.001), which suggests that blood repertoires may reflect thyroid immune responses. A model built on a 13 V-J signature distinguished ophthalmopathy from stable hyperthyroidism, reaching about 89% sensitivity and approximately 83% specificity in cross-validation and 80%/75% in testing. During validation, the model predicted progression to ophthalmopathy a median of around six months ahead of onset, with almost 71% sensitivity and less than 85% specificity.

V gives up 0 bases and J gives up 5 bases, and the segment between their germline ends measures 14 bases. The CDR3 spans 15 residues, from the cysteine through the phenylalanine. Left in the record is the CDR3 DNA by itself, 45 bases read in frame from the first base. CDR1 and CDR2 (DFQATT, SNEGSKA) derive from the germline V gene (reference sequence). This clonotype has a count of ten or more. Its antigen target is currently unknown. One base away there is no much larger clone; base qualities are not given. Hyperthyroidism patients were aged 18 to 65 years and newly diagnosed, with disease duration of less than 2 months. Patients with uncontrolled infections, other autoimmune diseases, pregnancy or lactation were excluded. Diagnoses relied on clinical symptoms, serum thyroxine and TRAb, thyroid ultrasound and orbital computed tomography. Blood from progressor patients was collected at the time of first diagnosis with hyperthyroidism, before any ophthalmopathy symptoms had appeared. PBMCs were isolated from more than 8 ml of fresh peripheral blood by Ficoll-Paque density gradient centrifugation. Progressor patients were first diagnosed with Graves' hyperthyroidism and then developed ophthalmopathy during follow-up. Total RNA was extracted with Trizol reagent, and quality was checked on an Agilent 2100 Bioanalyzer.

Amplification of TCR beta CDR3 regions was carried out from RNA transcripts. The first round of RT-PCR for the TCR CDR3 was performed with the HTBI primer set and the Qiagen OneStep RT-PCR kit. The libraries were constructed in a second round of multiplex PCR and then size-selected and purified. Libraries were sequenced paired-end with 100 bp reads on an Illumina HiSeq2000. Regarding the original processing steps: SOAPnuke was used to process the raw data, throwing out any read that contained adapters or uncalled bases, had a mean Phred below 15, or lacked an exact constant-primer or identifier match. COPE v1.2.5 was used to merge the high-quality paired reads, and each unique nucleotide sequence was defined as a clonotype. MiTCR v1.1 was used to align the clonotypes against IMGT TRBV, TRBD and TRBJ reference segments. Only V-J combinations with frequency above 0.0001, covering about 99% of repertoires, were analysed. The TCS score was defined as F50 (clonal expansion) divided by E x V (chaos), with BLOSUM62-based TCRdist calculated between CDR3 peptides within each V-J. Welch's t-statistics and random forest reduced fewer than 600 V-J features to about 12, which were used in a naive Bayes classifier (R e1071). TCRdb applied fastp at Q25 and MiXCR to the public reads, then kept only in-frame beta chains. Records with the same CDR3 protein are collapsed into one entry carrying the most frequent genes and DNA. These V and J calls are TCRdb output, not the study's own analysis. The sample table holds under 750,000 distinct CDR3 sequences, of which around 19% were seen once. The top ten constitute 16% of the sample.

The TCR sequence derives from a woman between 45 and 60 years old with Graves' hyperthyroidism that later progressed to Graves' ophthalmopathy. Sequencing input: blood. The chain couples TRBV20-1 to TRBJ1-5; the D segment could be TRBD1, given 5 matching bases. The sequenced DNA: TGCAGTGCTAGAGATGGGTTGACAGCAGATCAGCCCCAGCATTTT. The resulting protein is CSARDGLTADQPQHF.